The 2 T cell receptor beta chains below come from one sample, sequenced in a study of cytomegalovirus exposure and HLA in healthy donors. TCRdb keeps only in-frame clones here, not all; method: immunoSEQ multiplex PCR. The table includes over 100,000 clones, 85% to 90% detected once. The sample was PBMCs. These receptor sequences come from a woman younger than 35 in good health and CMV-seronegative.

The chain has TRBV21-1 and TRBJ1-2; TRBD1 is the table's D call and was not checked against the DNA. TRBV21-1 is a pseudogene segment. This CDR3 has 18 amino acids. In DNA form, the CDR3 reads TGTGCCAGCAGCGAAAACGGACAAGGTGTAAGGTGGGACTATGGCTACACCTTC. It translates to CASSENGQGVRWDYGYTF.

The CDR3 is CASHARRDNSPLHF. CDR3 bases: TGTGCCAGCCATGCAAGGCGGGATAATTCACCCCTCCACTTT. This chain uses TRBV27 with TRBJ1-6, with D unresolved. Trimming took 8 bases from V and 5 from J, leaving 13 bases between them. This CDR3 has 14 amino acids. Germline V lookup: CDR1 MNHEY, CDR2 SMNVEV (reference sequence).